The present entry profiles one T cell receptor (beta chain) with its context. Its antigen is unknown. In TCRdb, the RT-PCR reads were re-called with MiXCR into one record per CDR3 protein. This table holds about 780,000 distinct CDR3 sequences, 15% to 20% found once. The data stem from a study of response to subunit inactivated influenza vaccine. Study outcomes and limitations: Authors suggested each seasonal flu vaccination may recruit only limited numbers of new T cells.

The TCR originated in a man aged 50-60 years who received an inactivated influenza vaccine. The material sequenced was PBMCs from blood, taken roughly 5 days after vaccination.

CDR3 protein: CSVEGYRGWDGYTF. Written as DNA, the CDR3 is TGCAGCGTTGAAGGGTACAGGGGATGGGATGGCTACACCTTC. The V call is TRBV29-1, the J call TRBJ1-2; 7 bases are a match to TRBD1. This CDR3 contains 14 residues. Per germline, CDR1 SQVTM and CDR2 ANQGSEA. Trimming removed 1 base from V and 6 bases from J; junction bases left unmatched: 8.